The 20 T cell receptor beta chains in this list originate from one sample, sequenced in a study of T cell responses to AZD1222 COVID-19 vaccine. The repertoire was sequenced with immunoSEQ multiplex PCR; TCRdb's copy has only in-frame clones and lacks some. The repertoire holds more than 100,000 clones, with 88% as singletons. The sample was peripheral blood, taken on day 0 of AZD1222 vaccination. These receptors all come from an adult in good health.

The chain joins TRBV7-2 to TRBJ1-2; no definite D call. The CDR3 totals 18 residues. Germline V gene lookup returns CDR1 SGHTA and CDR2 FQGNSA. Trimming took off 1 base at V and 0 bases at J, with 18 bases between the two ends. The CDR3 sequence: CASSLEIIVSEANYGYTF. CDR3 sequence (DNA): TGTGCCAGCAGCTTAGAAATAATTGTCTCAGAGGCTAACTATGGCTACACCTTC.

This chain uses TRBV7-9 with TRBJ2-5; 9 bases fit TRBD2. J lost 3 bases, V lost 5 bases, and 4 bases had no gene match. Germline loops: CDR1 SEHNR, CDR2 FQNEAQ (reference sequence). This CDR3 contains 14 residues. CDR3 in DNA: TGTGCCAGCAGCCGTAGCGGGGGCGAAGAGACCCAGTACTTC. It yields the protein CASSRSGGEETQYF.

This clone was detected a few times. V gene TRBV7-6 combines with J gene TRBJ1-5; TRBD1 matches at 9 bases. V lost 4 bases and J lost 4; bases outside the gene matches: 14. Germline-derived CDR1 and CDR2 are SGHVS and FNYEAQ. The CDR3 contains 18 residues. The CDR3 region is CASSYFPGQGRTNQPQHF. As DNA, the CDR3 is TGTGCCAGCAGCTACTTCCCGGGACAGGGAAGGACAAATCAGCCCCAGCATTTT.

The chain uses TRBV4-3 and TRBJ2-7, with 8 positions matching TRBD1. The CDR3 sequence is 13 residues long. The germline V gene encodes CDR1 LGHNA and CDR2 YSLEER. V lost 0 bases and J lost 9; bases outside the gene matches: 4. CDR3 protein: CASSQDLDRGQYF. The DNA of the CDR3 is TGCGCCAGCAGCCAAGACCTTGACAGGGGGCAGTACTTC.

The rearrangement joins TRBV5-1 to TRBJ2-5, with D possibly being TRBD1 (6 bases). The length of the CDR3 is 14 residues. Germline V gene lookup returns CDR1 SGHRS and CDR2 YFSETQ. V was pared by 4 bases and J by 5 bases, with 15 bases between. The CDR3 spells CASSRTGPEETQYF. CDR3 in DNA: TGCGCCAGCAGCAGAACAGGGCCCGAGGAGACCCAGTACTTC.

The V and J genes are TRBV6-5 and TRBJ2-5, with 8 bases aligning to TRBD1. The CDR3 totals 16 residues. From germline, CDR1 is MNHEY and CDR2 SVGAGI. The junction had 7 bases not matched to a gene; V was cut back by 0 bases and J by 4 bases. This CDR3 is CASSYSIWGTGETQYF. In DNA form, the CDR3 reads TGTGCCAGCAGTTACTCGATTTGGGGGACAGGAGAGACCCAGTACTTC.

CDR3 bases: TGTGCCAGCAGTTACTCGAAGGGACAGTATGGCTACACCTTC. This codes for CASSYSKGQYGYTF. The chain uses TRBV6-6 and TRBJ1-2, with 7 bases that match TRBD1. CDR3 length: 14 residues. Trimming removed 0 bases from V and 5 bases from J; junction bases left unmatched: 3. The germline CDR1 and CDR2 sequences are MNHNY and SVGAGI (reference sequence).

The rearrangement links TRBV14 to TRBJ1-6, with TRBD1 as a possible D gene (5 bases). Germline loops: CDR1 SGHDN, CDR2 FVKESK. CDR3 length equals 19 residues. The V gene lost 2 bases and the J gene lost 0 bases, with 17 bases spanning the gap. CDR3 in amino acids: CASSQSVSGKSSYNSPLHF. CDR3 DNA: TGTGCCAGCAGCCAATCCGTCTCAGGGAAGAGCTCCTATAATTCACCCCTCCACTTT.

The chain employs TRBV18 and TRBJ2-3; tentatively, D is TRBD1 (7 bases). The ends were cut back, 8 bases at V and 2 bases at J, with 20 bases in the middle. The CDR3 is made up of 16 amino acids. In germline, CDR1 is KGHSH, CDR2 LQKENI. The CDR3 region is CASGEQGTASTDTQYF. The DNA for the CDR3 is TGTGCCAGCGGGGAACAGGGGACTGCCTCCACAGATACGCAGTATTTT.

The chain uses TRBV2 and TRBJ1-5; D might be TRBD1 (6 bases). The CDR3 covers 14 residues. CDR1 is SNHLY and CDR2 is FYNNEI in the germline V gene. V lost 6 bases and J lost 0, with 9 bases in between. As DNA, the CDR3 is TGTGCCAGCAGAGTACAGGGTAGCAATCAGCCCCAGCATTTT. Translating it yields CASRVQGSNQPQHF. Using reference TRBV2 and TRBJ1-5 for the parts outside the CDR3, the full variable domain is EPEVTQTPSHQVTQMGQEVILRCVPISNHLYFYWYRQILGQKVEFLVSFYNNEISEKSEIFDDQFSVERPDGSNFTLKIRSTKLEDSAMYFCASRVQGSNQPQHFGDGTRLSIL.

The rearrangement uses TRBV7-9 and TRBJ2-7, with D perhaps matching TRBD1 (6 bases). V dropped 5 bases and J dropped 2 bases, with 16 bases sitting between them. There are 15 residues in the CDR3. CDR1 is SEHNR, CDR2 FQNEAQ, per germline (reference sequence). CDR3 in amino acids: CASSPGTHDTYEQYF. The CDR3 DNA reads TGTGCCAGCAGCCCCGGGACACACGACACCTACGAGCAGTACTTC.

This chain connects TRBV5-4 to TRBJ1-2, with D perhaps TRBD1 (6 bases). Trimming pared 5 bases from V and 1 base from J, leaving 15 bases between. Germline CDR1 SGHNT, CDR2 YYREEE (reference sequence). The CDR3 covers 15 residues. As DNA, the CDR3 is TGTGCCAGCAGAGCCGGGACAAGGGTTAACTATGGCTACACCTTC. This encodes CASRAGTRVNYGYTF. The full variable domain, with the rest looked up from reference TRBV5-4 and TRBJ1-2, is ETGVTQSPTHLIKTRGQQVTLRCSSQSGHNTVSWYQQALGQGPQFIFQYYREEENGRGNFPPRFSGLQFPNYSSELNVNALELDDSALYLCASRAGTRVNYGYTFGSGTRLTVV.

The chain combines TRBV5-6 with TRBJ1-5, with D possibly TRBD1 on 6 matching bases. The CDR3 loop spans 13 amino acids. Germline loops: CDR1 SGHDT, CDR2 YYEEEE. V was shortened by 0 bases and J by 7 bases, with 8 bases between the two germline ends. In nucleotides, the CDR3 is TGTGCCAGCAGCTTGGGTGGGGGCCAGCCCCAGCATTTT. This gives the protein CASSLGGGQPQHF.

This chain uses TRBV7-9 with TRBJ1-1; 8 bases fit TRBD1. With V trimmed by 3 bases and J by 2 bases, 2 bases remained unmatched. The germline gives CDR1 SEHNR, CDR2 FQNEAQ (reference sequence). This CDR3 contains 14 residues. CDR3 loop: CASSLGQANTEAFF. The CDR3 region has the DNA TGTGCCAGCAGCTTGGGACAGGCAAACACTGAAGCTTTCTTT.

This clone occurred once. The CDR3 DNA sequence: TGTGCCAGTCCGGGACAGGGCTCCTACAATGAGCAGTTCTTC. This gives the protein CASPGQGSYNEQFF. V usage is TRBV6-5 and J usage is TRBJ2-1; TRBD1 aligns across 9 bases. CDR3 length equals 14 residues. The germline V gene has CDR1 MNHEY and CDR2 SVGAGI. V dropped 9 bases and J dropped 0; count of bases not matched to a gene: 3.

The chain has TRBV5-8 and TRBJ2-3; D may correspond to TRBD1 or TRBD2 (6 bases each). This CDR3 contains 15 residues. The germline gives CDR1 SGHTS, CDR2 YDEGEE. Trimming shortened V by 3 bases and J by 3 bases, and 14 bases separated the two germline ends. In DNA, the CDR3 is TGTGCCAGCAGCTCGCTAGGGGGGCTTACAGATACGCAGTATTTT. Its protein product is CASSSLGGLTDTQYF.

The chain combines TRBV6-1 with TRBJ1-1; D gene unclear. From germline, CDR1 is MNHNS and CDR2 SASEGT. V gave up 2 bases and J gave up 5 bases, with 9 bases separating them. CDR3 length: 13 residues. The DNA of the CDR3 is TGTGCCAGCAGTGAAACTGTTGGGACTGAAGCTTTCTTT. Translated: CASSETVGTEAFF.

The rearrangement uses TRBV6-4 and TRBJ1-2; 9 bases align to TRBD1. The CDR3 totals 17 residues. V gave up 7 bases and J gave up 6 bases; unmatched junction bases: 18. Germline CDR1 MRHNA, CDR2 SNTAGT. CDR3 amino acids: CASTLRPGQGPKDGYTF. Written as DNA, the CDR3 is TGTGCCAGCACCTTGAGACCGGGACAGGGCCCTAAGGATGGCTACACCTTC.

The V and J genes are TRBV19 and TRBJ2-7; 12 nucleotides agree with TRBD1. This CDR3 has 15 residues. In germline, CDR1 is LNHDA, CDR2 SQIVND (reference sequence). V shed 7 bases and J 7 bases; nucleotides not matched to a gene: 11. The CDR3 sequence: CASTRGQGALWEQYF. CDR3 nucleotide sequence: TGTGCCAGTACAAGGGGACAGGGGGCTCTTTGGGAGCAGTACTTC.

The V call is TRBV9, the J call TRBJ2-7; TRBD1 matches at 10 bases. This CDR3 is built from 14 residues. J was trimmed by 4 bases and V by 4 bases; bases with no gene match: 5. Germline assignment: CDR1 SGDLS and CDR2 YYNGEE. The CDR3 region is CASSFGQGGYEQYF. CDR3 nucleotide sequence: TGTGCCAGCAGCTTCGGACAGGGGGGATACGAGCAGTACTTC.